The 8 T cell receptor beta chains reported below all come from one sample, sequenced in a study of blood T cell repertoires in COVID-19. Sequencing used immunoSEQ multiplex PCR; TCRdb keeps in-frame clones, though not all of them. This sample yields 190,000 or so clones, of which around 84% are seen a single time; about 2.6% belongs to the top ten. Sample: peripheral blood. These receptors all come from a man aged 35 to 55 with active or convalescent COVID-19.

V gene TRBV7-2 combines with J gene TRBJ1-2, with D perhaps TRBD1 (5 bases). The V end was cut by 5 bases, the J end by 2 bases, with 15 bases between. Germline values: CDR1 SGHTA, CDR2 FQGNSA. The CDR3 is 15 amino acids. CDR3 nucleotides: TGTGCCAGCAGCCTACCGACAGTTTCCAACTATGGCTACACCTTC. It is translated as CASSLPTVSNYGYTF.

The rearrangement uses TRBV7-8 and TRBJ1-1; 10 bases align to TRBD1. V shed 5 bases, J shed 0 bases, and the junction held 6 bases outside the gene matches. This CDR3 region has 16 residues. Germline V lookup: CDR1 SGHVS, CDR2 FQNEAQ. Here the CDR3 reads CASSLGQGGMNTEAFF. In nucleotides, the CDR3 is TGTGCCAGCAGCCTAGGACAGGGGGGAATGAACACTGAAGCTTTCTTT.

The rearrangement links TRBV11-2 to TRBJ1-2; 11 nucleotides agree with TRBD1. The germline V gene has CDR1 SGHAT and CDR2 FQNNGV. CDR3 size: 14 residues. Trimming at V came to 5 bases and at J to 4 bases, leaving 3 bases not matched to a gene. The CDR3 DNA follows: TGTGCCAGCAGCGTCGGACAGGGGGCCTATGGCTACACCTTC. Protein: CASSVGQGAYGYTF. The full variable domain, rest sourced from reference TRBV11-2 and TRBJ1-2, is EAGVAQSPRYKIIEKRQSVAFWCNPISGHATLYWYQQILGQGPKLLIQFQNNGVVDDSQLPKDRFSAERLKGVDSTLKIQPAKLEDSAVYLCASSVGQGAYGYTFGSGTRLTVV.

The genes are TRBV19 and TRBJ1-2, with 8 bases that match TRBD1. Germline CDR1 LNHDA, CDR2 SQIVND (reference sequence). This CDR3 contains 15 residues. Trimming cost V 4 bases and J 0 bases; bases outside gene matches: 4. The CDR3 nucleotides are TGTGCCAGTAGTAGGACAGGGAATTCTAACTATGGCTACACCTTC. This codes for CASSRTGNSNYGYTF.

This clone came up once. V and J are TRBV29-1 and TRBJ2-5; a weak D match, TRBD1 (6 bases). The CDR3 totals 13 residues. Trimming shortened V by 4 bases and J by 2 bases, and 11 bases separated the two germline ends. Germline loops: CDR1 SQVTM, CDR2 ANQGSEA. The CDR3 region is CSVAPDSQETQYF. CDR3 nucleotide sequence: TGCAGCGTTGCCCCGGACAGTCAAGAGACCCAGTACTTC.

The CDR3 sequence is CASSAPGGTSYEQYF. CDR3 nucleotide sequence: TGTGCCAGCAGCGCCCCCGGGGGAACCTCCTACGAGCAGTACTTC. The chain links TRBV7-8 to TRBJ2-7, with a weak D call TRBD2 (6 bases). Trimming took 5 bases from V and 0 from J, leaving 14 bases between them. This CDR3 is 15 amino acids long. Per germline, CDR1 SGHVS and CDR2 FQNEAQ.

V and J are TRBV24-1 and TRBJ2-7; perhaps TRBD1 as D (5 bases). V lost 3 bases and J lost 1, with 6 bases in between. CDR1 is KGHDR and CDR2 is SFDVKD in the germline V gene. This CDR3 region has 13 residues. For the CDR3, the DNA is TGTGCCACCAGTGATAGGGGTTCCTACGAGCAGTACTTC. Amino acid sequence: CATSDRGSYEQYF.

The chain joins TRBV2 to TRBJ1-3, with D unresolved. V lost 7 bases to trimming and J lost 0 bases, with 16 bases between them. CDR3 length: 16 residues. Per the germline V gene, CDR1 is SNHLY and CDR2 is FYNNEI. CDR3 in DNA: TGTGCCAGCAATGGAGGGTTGAGGTCCTCTGGAAACACCATATATTTT. It yields the protein CASNGGLRSSGNTIYF.